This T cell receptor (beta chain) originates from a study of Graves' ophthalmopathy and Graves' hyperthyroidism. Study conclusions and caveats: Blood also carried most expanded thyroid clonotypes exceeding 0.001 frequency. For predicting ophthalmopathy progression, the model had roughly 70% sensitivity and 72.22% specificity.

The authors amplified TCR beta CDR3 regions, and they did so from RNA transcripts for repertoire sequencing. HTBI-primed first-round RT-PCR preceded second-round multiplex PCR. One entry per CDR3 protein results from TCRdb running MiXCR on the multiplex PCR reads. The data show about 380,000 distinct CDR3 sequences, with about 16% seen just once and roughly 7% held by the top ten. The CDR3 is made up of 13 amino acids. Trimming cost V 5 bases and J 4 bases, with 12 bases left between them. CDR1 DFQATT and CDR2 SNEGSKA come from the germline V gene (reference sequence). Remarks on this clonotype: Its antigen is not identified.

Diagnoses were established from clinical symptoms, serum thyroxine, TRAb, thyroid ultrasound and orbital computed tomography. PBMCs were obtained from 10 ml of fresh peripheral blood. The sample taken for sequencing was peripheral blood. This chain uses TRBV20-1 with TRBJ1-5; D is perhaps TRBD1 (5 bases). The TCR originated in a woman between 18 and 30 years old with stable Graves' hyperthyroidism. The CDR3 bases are TGCAGTGCTCGGAGACAGCCTAATCAGCCCCAGCATTTT. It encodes CSARRQPNQPQHF.